These T cell receptor beta chains were read from a single sample in a study of T cells in Graves' hyperthyroidism and ophthalmopathy. One entry per CDR3 protein results from TCRdb running MiXCR on the multiplex PCR reads. The sample carries more than 150,000 distinct CDR3 sequences, more than 15% recorded once. Sequencing used blood. These receptors were obtained from a woman between 45 and 60 years old with Graves' hyperthyroidism. Both conserved end residues are part of each CDR3. The order of the fields is J gene, clone size, V gene, D gene, CDR3 DNA, CDR3 protein. A D gene is named only where the DNA matches it firmly. A clone size is listed for some rows: how often the clone was seen (once, few, many), or a class if it is expanded.

>TRBJ1-5|NA|TRBV20-1|NA
TGCAGTGCTAGCCCCTTGCCGGGGGCTAATCAGCCCCAGCATTTT
CSASPLPGANQPQHF
>TRBJ2-1|many|TRBV7-9|NA
TGTGCCAGCAGCTTAGCTAGTATGGCCAATGAGCAGTTCTTC
CASSLASMANEQFF
>TRBJ2-5|NA|TRBV2|NA
TGTGCCAGCAGGGAGTCTTGGGGGGCCTTCGGAGAGACCCAGTACTTC
CASRESWGAFGETQYF
>TRBJ1-2|many|TRBV13|NA
TGTGCCAGCAGCTTTGGCCGCATCCCGGGAGGCTATGGCTACACCTTC
CASSFGRIPGGYGYTF
>TRBJ2-1|few|TRBV7-9|TRBD1
TGTGCCAGCAGCTTACCCTCCCATTCCGGGACAGGGCCATTAAGCTCCTACAATGAGCAGTTCTTC
CASSLPSHSGTGPLSSYNEQFF
>TRBJ2-1|many|TRBV12-5|NA
TGTGCTAGTGGTTTGGGGCAGGGTACCTACAATGAGCAGTTCTTC
CASGLGQGTYNEQFF
>TRBJ2-1|NA|TRBV5-5|TRBD2
TGTGCCAGCAGCCGACTAGCGGAGTTCTACAATGAGCAGTTCTTC
CASSRLAEFYNEQFF
>TRBJ2-7|NA|TRBV14|NA
TGTGCCAGCAGAACGGACGATTCCTACGAGCAGTACTTC
CASRTDDSYEQYF
>TRBJ1-1|many|TRBV20-1|NA
TGCAGTGCTAGTTGGGGGGAAGCTTTCTTT
CSASWGEAFF
>TRBJ2-5|NA|TRBV5-4|NA
TGTGCCAGCAGCTTGAAGGGGGTCCAAGAGACCCAGTACTTC
CASSLKGVQETQYF
>TRBJ2-7|many|TRBV28|NA
TGTGCCAGCAGTCCCTCCCACAGGGATGGATACGAGCAGTACTTC
CASSPSHRDGYEQYF
>TRBJ2-1|many|TRBV19|NA
TGTGCCAGTAGTAGGGGGACAGCGGGGTACAATGAGCAGTTCTTC
CASSRGTAGYNEQFF
>TRBJ2-7|many|TRBV6-1|TRBD2
TGTGCCAGCAAAGGACTAGCGGGCTCCTCCTACGAGCAGTACTTC
CASKGLAGSSYEQYF